A selection of T cell receptor beta chains follows, all from one sample in a study of Ad26.COV2.S vaccination and SARS-CoV-2 variants. Here immunoSEQ multiplex PCR was the method, and the copy in TCRdb shows in-frame clones only, minus some. The table records around 300,000 clones, about 87% of them present only once. The sequences come from peripheral blood, collected in a trial of Ad26.COV2.S vaccine versus placebo. The receptors stem from a person aged 18-60 years who received the Ad26.COV2.S COVID-19 vaccine or a placebo. Both conserved end residues are part of each CDR3. A D gene is named only where the DNA matches it firmly. Part of the rows lack a size; the others show once, few, many or a class for expanded clones.

>TRBD1|TRBV18|TRBJ2-7|15|.
CASSLYRDRDGEQYF
TGTGCCAGCTCACTTTACCGGGACAGGGACGGCGAGCAGTACTTC
>.|TRBV5-1|TRBJ1-1|16|.
CASSSSYRSMNTEAFF
TGCGCCAGCAGCTCCTCCTACAGGAGCATGAACACTGAAGCTTTCTTT
>TRBD1|TRBV6-2/TRBV6-3|TRBJ1-1|17|.
CASSTPRTGATNTEAFF
TGTGCCAGCAGTACCCCCAGGACAGGGGCTACGAACACTGAAGCTTTCTTT
>.|TRBV7-8|TRBJ2-3|14|.
CASTEGSVQDTQYF
TGTGCCAGCACCGAAGGTAGCGTTCAAGATACGCAGTATTTT
>TRBD1|TRBV3-1/TRBV3-2|TRBJ1-4|17|once
CASSLGQGAVSNEKLFF
TGTGCCAGCAGCCTCGGACAGGGGGCGGTGTCTAATGAAAAACTGTTTTTT
>TRBD1|TRBV7-2|TRBJ1-1|14|.
CASSPLQGRTEAFF
TGTGCCAGCAGCCCTTTACAGGGGAGGACTGAAGCTTTCTTT
>.|TRBV28|TRBJ2-7|14|.
CASSSQDPSHEQYF
TGTGCCAGCAGTTCCCAGGACCCCTCTCACGAGCAGTACTTC
>.|TRBV7-2|TRBJ1-5|15|.
CASSLMAAYNQPQHF
TGTGCCAGCAGCTTAATGGCAGCGTACAATCAGCCCCAGCATTTT
>.|TRBV9|TRBJ1-1|15|.
CASSVAGRTNTEAFF
TGTGCCAGCAGCGTAGCCGGCAGGACGAACACTGAAGCTTTCTTT
>.|TRBV6-2/TRBV6-3|TRBJ2-3|15|.
CASSRGTPVGDTQYF
TGTGCCAGCAGTCGTGGGACACCGGTGGGGGATACGCAGTATTTT
>.|TRBV6-5|TRBJ2-7|13|once
CASSGPWPYEQYF
TGTGCCAGCTCCGGCCCGTGGCCCTACGAGCAGTACTTC
>.|TRBV28|TRBJ2-7|16|.
CASSLEGASGGYEQYF
TGTGCCAGCAGTTTGGAGGGGGCGTCAGGGGGCTACGAGCAGTACTTC
>.|TRBV3-1/TRBV3-2|TRBJ2-1|16|.
CASRPPRTADRNEQFF
TGTGCCAGCAGACCTCCTCGGACAGCGGATCGGAATGAGCAGTTCTTC
>.|TRBV6-5|TRBJ1-1|14|.
CASSSRVGDTEAFF
TGTGCCAGCAGTAGTAGGGTGGGGGACACTGAAGCTTTCTTT
>TRBD2|TRBV6-6|TRBJ2-1|14|few
CASSYWEGQESEFF
TGTGCCAGCAGTTACTGGGAGGGCCAGGAGAGTGAGTTCTTC
>.|TRBV5-4|TRBJ2-6|15|.
CASSPRGTGANVLTF
TGTGCCAGCAGCCCAAGGGGGACTGGGGCCAACGTCCTGACTTTC
>TRBD1|TRBV5-6|TRBJ1-5|16|few
CASSLGGQGRNQPQHF
TGTGCCAGCAGCTTGGGGGGACAGGGAAGGAATCAGCCCCAGCATTTT
>.|TRBV28|TRBJ1-4|15|.
CASTPRIGHNEKLFF
TGTGCCAGCACCCCGCGCATAGGTCATAATGAAAAACTGTTTTTT
>.|TRBV4-2|TRBJ1-1|13|.
CASSQVQALEAFF
TGTGCCAGCAGCCAAGTACAGGCCCTTGAAGCTTTCTTT
>TRBD1|TRBV6-5|TRBJ1-1|14|.
CASSYSSRTGGAFF
TGTGCCAGCAGTTACTCCTCCCGGACAGGGGGAGCTTTCTTT
>.|TRBV10-3|TRBJ2-7|11|.
CAISGVGEQYF
TGTGCCATCAGTGGTGTAGGCGAGCAGTACTTC
>TRBD1|TRBV7-2|TRBJ1-3|17|.
CASSLRQGSGSGNTIYF
TGTGCCAGCAGCCTAAGACAGGGCTCTGGCTCTGGAAACACCATATATTTT
>.|TRBV6-5|TRBJ1-5|15|.
CASRNAQEGDQPQHF
TGTGCCAGCAGGAACGCACAGGAGGGTGATCAGCCCCAGCATTTT
>TRBD1|TRBV4-1|TRBJ1-2|17|.
CASSQPLPDRIIPGYTF
TGCGCCAGCAGCCAACCCCTTCCGGACAGGATTATCCCCGGCTACACCTTC
>.|TRBV6-1|TRBJ2-4|13|.
CASSEATTSLKSF
TGTGCCAGCAGTGAAGCGACGACATCCCTCAAGAGCTTC
>.|TRBV7-2|TRBJ2-5|14|.
CASSVSTGTETQYF
TGTGCCAGCAGCGTTAGCACAGGGACAGAGACCCAGTACTTC
>TRBD2|TRBV30|TRBJ2-4|15|.
CAWSNLAVAKNIQYF
TGTGCCTGGAGTAATCTAGCGGTAGCCAAAAACATTCAGTACTTC
>.|TRBV6-5|TRBJ2-7|12|.
CAAFQGNYEQYF
TGTGCCGCATTTCAGGGGAACTACGAGCAGTACTTC
>TRBD1|TRBV6-1|TRBJ2-7|16|.
CASSEYRTGSSYEQYF
TGTGCCAGCAGTGAATACCGGACAGGGAGCTCCTACGAGCAGTACTTC
>.|TRBV19|TRBJ1-4|14|.
CASSIDWVTASLFF
TGTGCCAGTAGTATTGATTGGGTGACTGCCTCACTGTTTTTT
>.|TRBV7-9|TRBJ1-4|12|.
CASSLAKEKLFF
TGTGCCAGCAGCTTAGCGAAGGAAAAACTGTTTTTT
>TRBD2|TRBV2|TRBJ2-7|16|.
CASSEGAGVRSYEQYF
TGTGCCAGCAGTGAAGGCGCGGGAGTTAGGTCCTACGAGCAGTACTTC